This T cell receptor (beta chain) is drawn from a study of blood T cells in healthy people across ages. The CDR3 has 16 residues. CDR1 is MNHNS, CDR2 SASEGT, per germline. The ends were cut back, 2 bases at V and 0 bases at J, with 13 bases in the middle. There were healthy Caucasian individuals from Russia, aged roughly 6 to 100, serving as donors. A sample-barcoded 5' primer and a J-beta primer mix were used in a second PCR of roughly 7 to 11 cycles. One entry per CDR3 protein results from TCRdb running MiXCR on the 5' RACE reads. The table lists more than 900,000 distinct CDR3 sequences, under 30% of them singletons. These data were also filed under a second study, of T cells of mothers and their children. In that study: At 1.5 ug per 15 ul, all of the extracted RNA went into cDNA synthesis.

Sequencing was done on a sample of blood. This chain connects TRBV6-1 to TRBJ1-1; no clear D gene. This receptor was taken from a girl between 2 and 10 years old in good health. In DNA, the CDR3 is TGTGCCAGCAGTGAAAGGACGACCTGGGTGAACACTGAAGCTTTCTTT. This translates into CASSERTTWVNTEAFF.